Shown below are 20 T cell receptor beta chains from a single sample sequenced in a study of blood T cells in healthy people across ages. A second roughly 6 to 11 cycle PCR used barcoded and J-beta primers. Each CDR3 protein is one row after TCRdb ran MiXCR on the 5' RACE reads. The sample yields roughly 680,000 distinct CDR3 sequences, over 40% seen once. The sequencing input was blood. These receptors all stem from a woman over 75 in good health.

The chain has TRBV28 and TRBJ2-5, with 14 positions matching TRBD2. CDR3 length: 15 amino acids. V lost 7 bases and J lost 7; bases outside the gene matches: 8. The germline gives CDR1 MDHEN, CDR2 SYDVKM. CDR3 sequence reads: CASKFGLAGGRTQYF. CDR3 DNA sequence: TGTGCCAGCAAGTTCGGACTAGCGGGAGGTAGGACCCAGTACTTC.

This clonotype appeared a few times. It may be a read error: a sequence one base away is much more abundant. The chain couples TRBV6-5 to TRBJ1-1, with TRBD1 matching 7 bases. V lost 5 bases, J lost 10 bases, and 7 bases stayed unmatched. The germline V gene has CDR1 MNHEY and CDR2 SVGAGI. The CDR3 is made up of 12 amino acids. This chain's CDR3 is CASSDRVGGAFF. The CDR3 coding sequence is TGTGCCAGCAGTGACAGGGTCGGTGGAGCTTTCTTT.

The chain carries TRBV4-2 and TRBJ2-4, with 12 bases that match TRBD2. The CDR3 covers 20 residues. V shed 1 base and J 1 base; nucleotides not matched to a gene: 11. Germline assignment: CDR1 LGHNA and CDR2 YNFKEQ. The CDR3, as DNA: TGTGCCAGCAGCCAAGTAGGCGGTTTGACTAGCGGGAGCGCCAAAAACATTCAGTACTTC. Its protein is CASSQVGGLTSGSAKNIQYF.

V is TRBV15 and J is TRBJ2-1, with D tentatively TRBD2 (7 bases). Germline-derived CDR1 and CDR2 are LNHNV and YYDKDF (reference sequence). V was cut by 3 bases and J by 1 base, with 19 bases left in between. The CDR3 covers 18 residues. The CDR3 loop reads CATSSRGGGRSSYNEQFF. CDR3 DNA sequence: TGTGCCACCAGCAGTAGGGGGGGGGGCCGGTCATCCTACAATGAGCAGTTCTTC.

This clonotype has a count of ten or more. The chain joins TRBV5-1 to TRBJ2-1; D call uncertain. Between the trimmed V and J ends, which lost 7 bases and 9 bases, there was a span of 17 bases. CDR1 is SGHRS, CDR2 YFSETQ, per germline. The CDR3 is made up of 13 amino acids. CDR3 sequence (DNA): TGCGCCAGCTCCTTTTTGGGTAGTAGTGAGCAGTTCTTC. Its translation: CASSFLGSSEQFF.

V is TRBV27 and J is TRBJ2-3; D is possibly TRBD1 or TRBD2 (6 bases each). The CDR3 totals 15 residues. The V and J ends lost 6 bases and 6 bases respectively, with 19 bases between them. CDR1 is MNHEY and CDR2 is SMNVEV in the germline V gene (reference sequence). This CDR3 is CASRMIRGRGDTQYF. The CDR3 DNA reads TGTGCCAGCAGAATGATTCGGGGGCGAGGGGATACGCAGTATTTT.

V and J are TRBV7-9 and TRBJ2-1; 8 nucleotides align to TRBD1. CDR1 is SEHNR, CDR2 FQNEAQ, per germline (reference sequence). Trimming took 6 bases from V and 3 from J; bases not matched to a gene: 7. The CDR3 spans 15 residues. Written as DNA, the CDR3 is TGTGCCAGCAGTTGGGCCGGGACAGGCTACAATGAGCAGTTCTTC. Amino acids: CASSWAGTGYNEQFF.

V gene TRBV7-9 combines with J gene TRBJ1-4; tentatively, D is TRBD1 (5 bases). V lost 4 bases to trimming and J lost 8 bases, with 17 bases between them. The CDR3 is 15 amino acids. The germline V gene has CDR1 SEHNR and CDR2 FQNEAQ (reference sequence). The CDR3 region has the DNA TGTGCCAGCAGCTCGAGCAGTCGGGGGGACGAAAAACTGTTTTTT. It encodes CASSSSSRGDEKLFF.

This clonotype was counted once. The V call is TRBV6-6, the J call TRBJ2-1; TRBD2 matches at 11 bases. CDR1 and CDR2 (germline): MNHNY, SVGAGI (reference sequence). The length of the CDR3 is 16 residues. V lost 0 bases to trimming and J lost 8 bases; unmatched junction nucleotides: 6. CDR3 nucleotides: TGTGCCAGCAGTTACTCTCTAGCGGGAGGAATGGATGAGCAGTTCTTC. It is translated as CASSYSLAGGMDEQFF.

To note about this clonotype: A much larger clonotype is one base distant, so this may be a read error. The chain uses TRBV7-4 and TRBJ1-5; D remains unclear. V lost 7 bases to trimming and J lost 0 bases, with 13 bases between them. Germline V gene lookup returns CDR1 SGHVT and CDR2 SQSDAQ. The CDR3 extends over 15 amino acids. The CDR3 protein is CASTRTNNSNQPQHF. CDR3 nucleotides: TGTGCCAGCACCCGAACAAATAATAGCAATCAGCCCCAGCATTTT. The full variable domain, rest sourced from reference TRBV7-4 and TRBJ1-5, is GAGVSQSPRYKVAKRGRDVALRCDSISGHVTLYWYRQTLGQGSEVLTYSQSDAQRDKSGRPSGRFSAERPERSVSTLKIQRTEQGDSAVYLCASTRTNNSNQPQHFGDGTRLSIL.

This chain uses TRBV4-3 with TRBJ2-7, with D perhaps TRBD2 (5 bases). V was cut by 0 bases and J by 2 bases, with 11 bases left in between. This CDR3 contains 15 residues. Looked up from germline, CDR1 is LGHNA and CDR2 is YSLEER. CDR3 loop: CASSQERAETYEQYF. The CDR3 bases are TGCGCCAGCAGCCAAGAGAGGGCGGAGACCTACGAGCAGTACTTC.

J is TRBJ2-5 and V is TRBV12-3 or TRBV12-4, with D perhaps matching TRBD2 (7 bases). Trimming left V 4 bases short and J 11 bases short, with 23 bases between. The length of the CDR3 is 15 residues. This chain's CDR3 is CASSSIDWGGSEQYF. As DNA, the CDR3 is TGTGCCAGCAGTTCCATTGATTGGGGGGGCAGTGAGCAGTACTTC.

This clonotype was seen only a few times. The chain is built from TRBV21-1 and TRBJ2-4; TRBD2, the table's D call, lacks a check against the DNA. The J call may be in error: the DNA end matches TRBJ2-7 better. TRBV21-1 has pseudogene status. The CDR3 has 12 amino acids. In DNA, the CDR3 is TGTGCCAGCAGCAAAGGGGCGGGCGAGCAGTACTTC. Its protein product is CASSKGAGEQYF.

The V gene is TRBV20-1, the J gene TRBJ2-7; D is uncertain. Germline CDR1 is DFQATT and CDR2 is SNEGSKA (reference sequence). CDR3 length: 14 amino acids. The V gene lost 1 base and the J gene lost 0 bases, with 10 bases spanning the gap. The CDR3 DNA reads TGCAGTGCTAGAGGCGGCCCGAGCTCCTACGAGCAGTACTTC. Amino acids: CSARGGPSSYEQYF.

V gene TRBV29-1 combines with J gene TRBJ2-5, with unresolved D. Near its end, the DNA agrees better with TRBJ2-7, so the J call may be wrong. The CDR3 sequence is 11 residues long. Germline-derived CDR1 and CDR2 are SQVTM and ANQGSEA. The CDR3 sequence is CSVGVLDEQYF. The CDR3 region has the DNA TGCAGCGTTGGGGTTCTGGACGAGCAGTACTTC.

Concerning this clonotype: Given a much more abundant clone one base away, this may be a read error. The chain joins TRBV7-9 to TRBJ1-1; D gene unclear. The CDR3 covers 13 residues. Germline CDR1 and CDR2: SEHNR and FQNEAQ (reference sequence). The CDR3 sequence: CTSLGWTDTEAFF. The CDR3 DNA is TGTACCAGCCTGGGGTGGACGGACACTGAAGCTTTCTTT.

As to this clonotype: A much larger clone is a single base away; this may be a read error. V and J are TRBV20-1 and TRBJ2-4, with 9 bases identical to TRBD1. The CDR3 consists of 14 residues. The junction had 13 bases not matched to a gene; V was cut back by 7 bases and J by 9 bases. Germline CDR1 and CDR2: DFQATT and SNEGSKA (reference sequence). This CDR3 reads CSVSSPGQGGIQYF. For the CDR3, the DNA is TGCAGTGTTAGTTCTCCGGGACAGGGCGGCATTCAGTACTTC.

Only a few counts were recorded for this clonotype. This chain uses TRBV2 with TRBJ2-6, with D possibly matching TRBD1 (6 bases). CDR3 size: 16 residues. Germline V gene sequence: CDR1 SNHLY, CDR2 FYNNEI. The V and J ends lost 5 bases and 0 bases respectively, with 11 bases between them. The CDR3 sequence: CASSNRALSGANVLTF. In DNA form, the CDR3 reads TGTGCCAGCAGTAACAGGGCCCTCTCTGGGGCCAACGTCCTGACTTTC. The variable domain in full, completed from reference TRBV2 and TRBJ2-6, reads EPEVTQTPSHQVTQMGQEVILRCVPISNHLYFYWYRQILGQKVEFLVSFYNNEISEKSEIFDDQFSVERPDGSNFTLKIRSTKLEDSAMYFCASSNRALSGANVLTFGAGSRLTVL.

This clonotype was picked up many times. The chain carries TRBV27 and TRBJ2-1; D possibly corresponds to TRBD1 (6 bases). The V end was cut by 5 bases, the J end by 5 bases, with 10 bases between. CDR3 length equals 13 residues. CDR1 is MNHEY, CDR2 SMNVEV, per germline (reference sequence). In nucleotides, the CDR3 is TGTGCCAGCAGTCCGGACAGTAACAATGAGCAGTTCTTC. It encodes CASSPDSNNEQFF.

The chain combines TRBV2 with TRBJ2-1; the D gene is possibly TRBD2 (6 bases). Looked up from germline, CDR1 is SNHLY and CDR2 is FYNNEI. This CDR3 is 15 amino acids long. V was pared by 6 bases and J by 1 base, with 13 bases between. CDR3 DNA sequence: TGTGCCAGCAGAGAGGAGGGAAGGTCCTACAATGAGCAGTTCTTC. Residues: CASREEGRSYNEQFF.